The source of this TCR beta chain is a study of shared clonotypes between healthy human individuals. This clone has only a few counts. It differs at one base from a far larger clone, so likely a read error. The sample contains more than one DNA sequence encoding this CDR3. Assay runs were performed at deep level. This table comes from immunoSEQ multiplex PCR, and its TCRdb copy is limited to in-frame clones, with some not included. The table lists approximately 470,000 clones, roughly 80% of them singletons. The CDR3 totals 16 residues. Trimming shortened V by 3 bases and J by 1 base, and 17 bases separated the two germline ends. The germline V gene encodes CDR1 SQVTM and CDR2 ANQGSEA.

The clonotype comes from a woman aged 40 to 50 in good health. Some clones in this sample may be carry-over from other donors' samples. The sample was PBMCs. V usage is TRBV29-1 and J usage is TRBJ2-3; unclear D gene. Here the CDR3 reads CSVDSRNRGGTDTQYF. CDR3 sequence (DNA): TGCAGCGTTGACTCCCGAAATAGAGGAGGCACAGATACGCAGTATTTT.